The entry that follows covers one T cell receptor (beta chain) sequence. The data belong to a study of T cell changes during pregnancy in multiple sclerosis. Sequenced by immunoSEQ multiplex PCR; TCRdb stores in-frame clones only, minus some. Among some 40,000 clones listed, around 92% were seen once. Germline CDR1 MDHEN, CDR2 SYDVKM. The CDR3 is made up of 16 amino acids. V shed 3 bases and J shed 8 bases, with 22 bases lying between them. This TCR came from a female donor with multiple sclerosis, enrolled in a pregnancy study. Material for sequencing was peripheral blood. The chain joins TRBV28 to TRBJ1-2, with D perhaps TRBD1 (5 bases). CDR3 DNA sequence: TGTGCCAGCAGTTTTGCACGCCCCGGGGGGATAGTGGGCTACACCTTC. This codes for CASSFARPGGIVGYTF.